These 9 T cell receptor beta chains originate from one sample sequenced in a study of CD4 T cells in relation to SARS-CoV-2 and coronaviruses. CD4+ T cells from unexposed donors were obtained before the COVID-19 pandemic (2011-2018). After 10 to 11 days of culture, CD4+ T cells were isolated. TCRdb keeps only in-frame clones here, not all; method: immunoSEQ multiplex PCR. The sample has 15,000 to 25,000 clones, about 80% seen once; the top ten hold about 10%. What these receptors recognize is not known. The specimen sequenced was CD4+ T cells from PBMCs, cultured in vitro. Every receptor here comes from a human donor in good health.

The rearrangement uses TRBV4-2 and TRBJ1-4, with D uncertain. CDR3 length: 16 residues. Germline V gene lookup returns CDR1 LGHNA and CDR2 YNFKEQ. V lost 2 bases and J lost 8, with 18 bases in between. In nucleotides, the CDR3 is TGTGCCAGCAGCCAATCTCCGGTAAATCTTGGGGAAAAACTGTTTTTT. Its protein product is CASSQSPVNLGEKLFF.

The genes are TRBV7-2 and TRBJ2-2, with D unclear. CDR1 is SGHTA, CDR2 FQGNSA, per germline. CDR3 length: 14 residues. Trimming took off 5 bases at V and 1 base at J, with 8 bases between the two ends. The CDR3 here is CASSPNGNTGELFF. CDR3 nucleotide sequence: TGTGCCAGCAGCCCGAACGGGAACACCGGGGAGCTGTTTTTT.

The chain has TRBV25-1 and TRBJ1-1, with 8 nucleotides matching TRBD1. The CDR3 is 13 residues long. The junction had 1 base not matched to a gene; V was cut back by 4 bases and J by 3 bases. Germline assignment: CDR1 MGHDK and CDR2 SYGVNS. This chain's CDR3 is CASSGTGYTEAFF. Here the CDR3 DNA reads TGTGCCAGCAGTGGGACAGGGTACACTGAAGCTTTCTTT.

This chain connects TRBV9 to TRBJ2-6; D is undetermined. The CDR3 spans 13 residues. With 4 bases removed from V and 0 bases from J, the gap between germline ends came to 2 bases. Per germline, CDR1 SGDLS and CDR2 YYNGEE. CDR3 in DNA: TGTGCCAGCAGCCGCTCTGGGGCCAACGTCCTGACTTTC. Translated: CASSRSGANVLTF.

The chain's CDR3 is CATGEGGRSPLHF. The CDR3 bases are TGTGCTACGGGGGAGGGCGGACGGTCACCCCTCCACTTT. The genes are TRBV19 and TRBJ1-6; D is possibly TRBD1 (5 bases). The CDR3 consists of 13 residues. CDR1 and CDR2 (germline): LNHDA, SQIVND (reference sequence).

The V and J genes are TRBV4-1 and TRBJ2-3, with D unclear. The V end lost 0 bases, the J end lost 5 bases, and 6 bases lay between the germline ends. CDR3 length: 13 residues. Germline lookup yields CDR1 MGHRA and CDR2 YSYEKL. CDR3 region: CASSQEQEDTQYF. CDR3 bases: TGCGCCAGCAGCCAAGAGCAGGAAGATACGCAGTATTTT.

Of note for this clone: The germline gene is not matched at one end of the junction; a read error may be the cause. This chain uses TRBV7-2 with TRBJ1-2; D uncertain. CDR3 length: 11 residues. Germline V gives CDR1 SGHTA, CDR2 FQGNSA. DNA of the CDR3: TGTGCCAGCAGCTTAAGTACCAAACTAGCCTTC. It is translated as CASSLSTKLAF.

V and J are TRBV5-6 and TRBJ2-3, with a tentative D call TRBD2 (6 bases). This CDR3 is built from 15 residues. V gave up 4 bases and J gave up 1 base, with 13 bases separating them. Germline lookup yields CDR1 SGHDT and CDR2 YYEEEE. In DNA, the CDR3 is TGTGCCAGCAGCGAGACTAGTTTCGGCACAGATACGCAGTATTTT. It specifies CASSETSFGTDTQYF.

This chain joins TRBV9 and TRBJ1-4; perhaps TRBD1 as D (5 bases). The CDR3 is 15 amino acids. The germline V gene has CDR1 SGDLS and CDR2 YYNGEE. The V end was cut by 0 bases, the J end by 0 bases, with 6 bases between. The CDR3 protein is CASSVGGSTNEKLFF. CDR3 bases: TGTGCCAGCAGCGTAGGGGGGTCAACTAATGAAAAACTGTTTTTT.